Listed below are T cell receptor beta chains from one sample, sequenced in a study of blood T cell repertoires in COVID-19. Method: immunoSEQ multiplex PCR; TCRdb's copy keeps in-frame clones and lacks some. The sample carries roughly 170,000 clones, 60% to 85% recorded once. The sample taken for sequencing was peripheral blood. These TCRs come from a woman aged 60-75 years with COVID-19, enrolled during active disease. Both conserved end residues are part of each CDR3. The D gene is left open where the match is weak. Size is omitted from some rows. Given values are once, few, many or a class for expanded clones.

V gene	clone size	J gene	D gene	CDR3 protein	CDR3 DNA
TRBV28	NA	TRBJ2-7	NA	CASIPSRAYEQYF	TGTGCCAGCATCCCATCCAGGGCTTACGAGCAGTACTTC
TRBV19	NA	TRBJ1-5	TRBD1	CASSTDRNQPQHF	TGTGCCAGTAGTACGGACAGGAATCAGCCCCAGCATTTT
TRBV11-2	NA	TRBJ2-2	TRBD2	CASSQLAGELTGELFF	TGTGCCAGCAGCCAACTAGCGGGGGAGCTCACCGGGGAGCTGTTTTTT
TRBV6-5	NA	TRBJ2-1	NA	CASTRALLTGEQFF	TGTGCCAGCACCCGGGCCCTCCTTACAGGTGAGCAGTTCTTC
TRBV2	NA	TRBJ2-3	NA	CASSSTAGHTDTQYF	TGTGCCAGCAGTAGTACGGCAGGGCACACAGATACGCAGTATTTT
TRBV5-4	once	TRBJ2-2	NA	CASSLVGQSNTGELFF	TGTGCCAGCAGCTTGGTGGGGCAGTCGAACACCGGGGAGCTGTTTTTT
TRBV28	NA	TRBJ1-5	NA	CASSPRVGSGNNQPQHF	TGTGCCAGCAGTCCCCGCGTAGGGTCGGGGAACAATCAGCCCCAGCATTTT
TRBV19	NA	TRBJ1-5	NA	CASSIESGEVSHQPQHF	TGTGCCAGTAGTATAGAGTCGGGGGAGGTTAGTCATCAGCCCCAGCATTTT
TRBV24-1	NA	TRBJ1-5	TRBD1	CATSDDRGTQPQHF	TGTGCCACCAGTGATGACAGGGGTACACAGCCCCAGCATTTT
TRBV11-2	NA	TRBJ2-3	TRBD1	CASSRGDRATDTQYF	TGTGCCAGCAGCCGTGGGGACAGGGCGACAGATACGCAGTATTTT
TRBV6-1	NA	TRBJ2-5	NA	CASSETPGFTQYF	TGTGCCAGCAGTGAAACCCCAGGGTTTACCCAGTACTTC
TRBV11-2	NA	TRBJ1-1	TRBD1	CASSSMTGDTEAFF	TGTGCCAGCAGCTCTATGACAGGGGACACTGAAGCTTTCTTT
TRBV28	NA	TRBJ1-1	NA	CASSFSRSLEAFF	TGTGCCAGCAGTTTCTCCAGATCTCTTGAAGCTTTCTTT
TRBV7-2	NA	TRBJ1-2	TRBD1	CASSPMWTGSSGYTF	TGTGCCAGCAGCCCTATGTGGACAGGGTCATCTGGCTACACCTTC
TRBV5-4	NA	TRBJ2-2	TRBD1	CASSPGQGIAGELFF	TGTGCCAGCAGCCCGGGACAGGGTATTGCCGGGGAGCTGTTTTTT
TRBV4-3	NA	TRBJ2-5	TRBD2	CASSQEGGRGETQYF	TGCGCCAGCAGCCAAGAGGGCGGGAGGGGAGAGACCCAGTACTTC
TRBV4-3	NA	TRBJ2-2	NA	CASSQDLRGKPRELFF	TGCGCCAGCAGCCAAGATCTTCGAGGCAAACCAAGGGAGCTGTTTTTT
TRBV5-1	NA	TRBJ1-4	TRBD1	CASSIAGGLGEKLFF	TGCGCCAGCAGCATAGCAGGGGGCCTGGGGGAAAAACTGTTTTTT
TRBV6-4	NA	TRBJ1-1	NA	CASSATVNTEAFF	TGTGCCAGCAGTGCCACAGTGAACACTGAAGCTTTCTTT
TRBV7-8	NA	TRBJ1-5	TRBD1	CASSNDYRGEVSQPQHF	TGTGCCAGCAGCAATGATTACAGGGGGGAGGTCAGTCAGCCCCAGCATTTT
TRBV7-2	few	TRBJ2-2	NA	CASSLYRNTGELFF	TGTGCCAGCAGCTTATATCGGAACACCGGGGAGCTGTTTTTT
TRBV4-3	many	TRBJ1-1	NA	CASSRFSGGPNTEAFF	TGCGCCAGCAGCCGATTCTCGGGCGGGCCGAACACTGAAGCTTTCTTT